These 30 T cell receptor beta chains were all obtained from the same sample, sequenced in a study of blood T cells in healthy people across ages. Primers used in a second PCR of roughly 6 to 12 cycles were a sample-barcoded 5' primer and a J-beta primer mix. A single record per CDR3 protein comes from TCRdb applying MiXCR to the 5' RACE reads. The table has about 1.5 million distinct CDR3 sequences, roughly 43% seen once. The specimen was blood. The receptors stem from a woman aged 18-29 years in good health.

This clonotype came up a few times. V usage is TRBV20-1 and J usage is TRBJ2-3; 7 bases fit TRBD1. The germline V gene has CDR1 DFQATT and CDR2 SNEGSKA (reference sequence). Trimming cost V 6 bases and J 7 bases; bases outside gene matches: 4. This CDR3 spans 11 amino acids. The DNA for the CDR3 is TGCAGTGCCGAAGGGGGCTATACGCAGTATTTT. It is translated as CSAEGGYTQYF.

The V and J genes are TRBV24-1 and TRBJ2-1, with 13 bases lining up with TRBD2. The CDR3 covers 13 residues. Germline CDR1 is KGHDR and CDR2 is SFDVKD. J gave up 12 bases and V 4 bases, and 2 bases lay outside the gene matches. CDR3 coding DNA: TGTGCCACCAGTGAAAGGACTAGCGGGGGGCAGTTCTTC. Translation gives CATSERTSGGQFF.

J is TRBJ1-3 and V is TRBV25-1; D is unclear. Germline V gene data show CDR1 as MGHDK and CDR2 as SYGVNS. Trimming left V 2 bases short and J 4 bases short, with 12 bases between. The CDR3 is 15 amino acids. CDR3 sequence: CASSEGWSLGNTIYF. The CDR3 region has the DNA TGTGCCAGCAGTGAAGGGTGGAGTTTAGGAAACACCATATATTTT.

V gene TRBV6-5 combines with J gene TRBJ2-3, with D possibly being TRBD1 (6 bases). From germline, CDR1 is MNHEY and CDR2 SVGAGI. The length of the CDR3 is 14 residues. Trimming stripped 6 bases from V and 2 bases from J, with 12 bases between. In nucleotides, the CDR3 is TGTGCCAGCAGGGGACAAGCCCACACAGATACGCAGTATTTT. As protein: CASRGQAHTDTQYF.

The gene calls are TRBV12-3 or TRBV12-4 and TRBJ1-1; D might be TRBD1 (6 bases). Trimming took 4 bases from V and 0 from J, leaving 18 bases between them. CDR3 size: 17 residues. The CDR3 loop reads CASSYAVTGRVNTEAFF. CDR3 coding DNA: TGTGCCAGCAGTTACGCGGTAACAGGGAGGGTGAACACTGAAGCTTTCTTT.

This rearrangement joins TRBV12-3 or TRBV12-4 to TRBJ2-5, with a tentative D call TRBD2 (6 bases). V was clipped by 6 bases and J by 5 bases, with 16 bases between them. CDR3 length: 14 residues. In nucleotides, the CDR3 is TGTGCCAGCAGGGACGGGGGTGGGTCCGAGACCCAGTACTTC. Residues: CASRDGGGSETQYF.

V and J are TRBV6-1 and TRBJ1-2, with no clear D. CDR1 and CDR2 (germline): MNHNS, SASEGT. CDR3 length: 12 amino acids. V lost 7 bases and J lost 3, with 9 bases in between. The CDR3 sequence is CASNRGDYGYTF. The CDR3 nucleotides read TGTGCCAGCAATCGCGGAGACTATGGCTACACCTTC.

This chain links TRBV6-5 with TRBJ2-7; D is uncertain. V was shortened by 5 bases and J by 7 bases, with 21 bases between the two germline ends. The germline V gene has CDR1 MNHEY and CDR2 SVGAGI. The CDR3 extends over 15 amino acids. The CDR3: CASSPPTYLGNEQYF. CDR3 sequence (DNA): TGTGCCAGCAGTCCACCGACGTACTTAGGGAATGAGCAGTACTTC.

The chain has TRBV29-1 and TRBJ2-7, with TRBD1 matching over 9 bases. The junction had 7 bases not matched to a gene; V was cut back by 6 bases and J by 7 bases. Germline CDR1 SQVTM, CDR2 ANQGSEA. CDR3 size: 12 residues. CDR3 sequence reads: CSVGTGLSEQYF. The CDR3 coding sequence is TGCAGCGTAGGGACAGGGTTAAGTGAGCAGTACTTC.

This clonotype was seen just once. The chain carries TRBV4-2 and TRBJ2-2, with TRBD1 identical over 8 bases. Per the germline V gene, CDR1 is LGHNA and CDR2 is YNFKEQ. The CDR3 consists of 16 residues. Germline trimming cut 0 bases from V and 3 bases from J; bases unmatched to any gene: 3. This chain's CDR3 is CASSQDNRGYTGELFF. DNA of the CDR3: TGTGCCAGCAGCCAAGATAACAGGGGGTACACCGGGGAGCTGTTTTTT.

There are a few counts of this clonotype. This rearrangement joins TRBV5-1 to TRBJ1-1; TRBD1 aligns across 12 bases. The CDR3 extends over 14 amino acids. V dropped 4 bases and J dropped 5; count of bases not matched to a gene: 3. Germline V gives CDR1 SGHRS, CDR2 YFSETQ. The DNA for the CDR3 is TGCGCCAGCAGCGCGGGACAGGGGGCAACTGAAGCTTTCTTT. Translating gives CASSAGQGATEAFF. Looking up the rest from reference TRBV5-1 and TRBJ1-1 gives the full variable domain: KAGVTQTPRYLIKTRGQQVTLSCSPISGHRSVSWYQQTPGQGLQFLFEYFSETQRNKGNFPGRFSGRQFSNSRSEMNVSTLELGDSALYLCASSAGQGATEAFFGQGTRLTVV.

A few counts support this clonotype. The genes are TRBV29-1 and TRBJ2-7; 7 bases are a match to TRBD2. Germline CDR1 is SQVTM and CDR2 is ANQGSEA. The ends lost 5 bases at V and 0 bases at J; junction bases unmatched: 4. This CDR3 region has 13 residues. In DNA, the CDR3 is TGCAGCGTTTGGGGACTAATCTCCTACGAGCAGTACTTC. It encodes CSVWGLISYEQYF.

This clonotype occurred a few times. The chain has TRBV20-1 and TRBJ1-2; D unclear. CDR1 is DFQATT and CDR2 is SNEGSKA in the germline V gene (reference sequence). Trimming left V 0 bases short and J 8 bases short, with 16 bases between. The CDR3 covers 14 residues. CDR3: CSAREIGGHGGYTF. CDR3 nucleotides: TGCAGTGCTAGAGAAATAGGAGGCCACGGGGGCTACACCTTC.

This clonotype was observed a handful of times. This chain joins TRBV29-1 and TRBJ2-3; D possibly corresponds to TRBD2 (5 bases). The V gene lost 8 bases and the J gene lost 0 bases, with 12 bases spanning the gap. The CDR3 is 13 amino acids. Per germline, CDR1 SQVTM and CDR2 ANQGSEA. The CDR3 spells CSLGLTSTDTQYF. In nucleotides, the CDR3 is TGCAGCCTTGGACTTACTAGCACAGATACGCAGTATTTT.

V is TRBV15 and J is TRBJ2-3, with TRBD1 as a possible D gene (7 bases). The CDR3 extends over 15 amino acids. Per germline, CDR1 LNHNV and CDR2 YYDKDF (reference sequence). V lost 3 bases, J lost 0 bases, and 10 bases lay in between. The CDR3, as DNA: TGTGCCACCAGCAGGGAGGGGGCTAGCACAGATACGCAGTATTTT. It is translated as CATSREGASTDTQYF.

This rearrangement joins TRBV18 to TRBJ2-1; 7 positions agree with TRBD1. The CDR3 is 14 residues long. V gave up 8 bases and J gave up 5 bases; unmatched junction bases: 9. CDR1 is KGHSH, CDR2 LQKENI, per germline. CDR3 in DNA: TGTGCCAGCACCCGATTTACAGGGGACAATGAGCAGTTCTTC. This sequence encodes CASTRFTGDNEQFF.

The chain employs TRBV10-3 and TRBJ2-3; D possibly uses TRBD1 or TRBD2 (5 bases each). The CDR3 has 16 amino acids. Trimming left V 6 bases short and J 0 bases short, with 16 bases between. CDR1 ENHRY and CDR2 SYGVKD come from the germline V gene. CDR3 residues: CAISGPRGRSTDTQYF. DNA for the CDR3: TGTGCCATCAGCGGACCCCGGGGCAGGAGCACAGATACGCAGTATTTT.

This clonotype was recorded a few times. The V and J genes are TRBV29-1 and TRBJ1-2; 10 bases align to TRBD1. The CDR3 extends over 15 amino acids. Germline values: CDR1 SQVTM, CDR2 ANQGSEA. Unmatched junction bases numbered 12, after V lost 4 bases and J lost 7 bases. The chain's CDR3 is CSVGDRGVSGGGYTF. The CDR3, as DNA: TGCAGCGTTGGGGACAGGGGCGTATCTGGCGGTGGCTACACCTTC. The whole variable domain, filled in from reference TRBV29-1 and TRBJ1-2, reads SAVISQKPSRDICQRGTSLTIQCQVDSQVTMMFWYRQQPGQSLTLIATANQGSEATYESGFVIDKFPISRPNLTFSTLTVSNMSPEDSSIYLCSVGDRGVSGGGYTFGSGTRLTVV.

In regard to this clonotype: Given a much more abundant clone one base away, this may be a read error. This rearrangement joins TRBV4-3 to TRBJ2-3; unclear D gene. V gave up 0 bases and J gave up 0 bases, with 4 bases separating them. CDR1 and CDR2 from the germline V gene are LGHNA and YSLEER. This CDR3 region has 14 residues. The chain's CDR3 is CASSQDFSTDTQYF. In nucleotides, the CDR3 is TGCGCCAGCAGCCAAGATTTTAGCACAGATACGCAGTATTTT.

V usage is TRBV20-1 and J usage is TRBJ2-7; a possible D gene is TRBD1 (5 bases). The CDR3 is made up of 16 amino acids. Germline V gene data show CDR1 as DFQATT and CDR2 as SNEGSKA (reference sequence). V was clipped by 1 base and J by 3 bases, with 19 bases between them. Written as DNA, the CDR3 is TGCAGTGCTAGAGGTAGAAGTGACCTAGGACACTACGAGCAGTACTTC. It codes for CSARGRSDLGHYEQYF.

This clonotype was detected ten times or more. The rearrangement uses TRBV20-1 and TRBJ2-1; possibly TRBD2 for D (7 bases). Between the trimmed V and J ends, which lost 5 bases and 5 bases, there was a span of 16 bases. The germline V gene has CDR1 DFQATT and CDR2 SNEGSKA (reference sequence). The CDR3 has 14 amino acids. The CDR3 reads CSARGAPLHNEQFF. The CDR3 DNA reads TGCAGTGCTCGGGGGGCCCCCCTCCACAATGAGCAGTTCTTC.

This rearrangement joins TRBV28 to TRBJ1-3; a possible D gene is TRBD1 (5 bases). V was trimmed by 6 bases and J by 0 bases, leaving 12 bases between them. The CDR3 spans 15 residues. Germline loops: CDR1 MDHEN, CDR2 SYDVKM. This CDR3 is CASRSRRGSGNTIYF. Written as DNA, the CDR3 is TGTGCCAGCAGGAGCAGGAGGGGCTCTGGAAACACCATATATTTT.

The chain combines TRBV6-2 or TRBV6-3 with TRBJ1-5, with D possibly TRBD1 on 5 matching bases. The V end was cut by 5 bases, the J end by 2 bases, with 10 bases between. The CDR3 has 14 residues. Germline values: CDR1 MNHEY, CDR2 SVGEGT. DNA for the CDR3: TGTGCCAGCAGTCGACAGTCCGGCAATCAGCCCCAGCATTTT. It codes for CASSRQSGNQPQHF.

In its sample, this clonotype was seen a few times. The J gene is TRBJ1-1, the V gene TRBV9; TRBD1 matches 9 bases. Per germline, CDR1 SGDLS and CDR2 YYNGEE. Losses at the gene ends were 0 bases for V and 9 bases for J; bases not matched to a gene: 3. The CDR3 consists of 13 residues. CDR3 sequence: CASSVATGGQAFF. CDR3 sequence (DNA): TGTGCCAGCAGCGTAGCTACAGGGGGCCAAGCTTTCTTT. The variable domain in full, completed from reference TRBV9 and TRBJ1-1, reads DSGVTQTPKHLITATGQRVTLRCSPRSGDLSVYWYQQSLDQGLQFLIQYYNGEERAKGNILERFSAQQFPDLHSELNLSSLELGDSALYFCASSVATGGQAFFGQGTRLTVV.

This clonotype was counted between two and nine times. The chain is built from TRBV7-2 and TRBJ2-5; no definite D call. The CDR3 is 14 residues long. Germline V lookup: CDR1 SGHTA, CDR2 FQGNSA. The germline V and J ends were trimmed by 2 bases and 5 bases, with 12 bases remaining between them. CDR3 in amino acids: CASSLTPRTETQYF. The CDR3 DNA follows: TGTGCCAGCAGCTTAACTCCCCGGACGGAGACCCAGTACTTC.

With respect to this clonotype: Germline and junction disagree at one end, which may indicate a read error. The chain combines TRBV4-3 with TRBJ2-3; perhaps D is TRBD1 or TRBD2 (6 bases each). CDR3 length equals 13 residues. The germline CDR1 and CDR2 sequences are LGHNA and YSLEER. This CDR3 is CASRDLGADTRYF. The CDR3 region has the DNA TGCGCCAGTCGGGACTTGGGGGCAGATACGCGGTATTTT.

V usage is TRBV29-1 and J usage is TRBJ1-2; perhaps TRBD1 as D (5 bases). CDR3 size: 13 residues. Germline V gives CDR1 SQVTM, CDR2 ANQGSEA. With 6 bases removed from V and 0 bases from J, the gap between germline ends came to 11 bases. This CDR3 is CSVLDTTNYGYTF. Written as DNA, the CDR3 is TGCAGCGTCCTGGACACGACTAACTATGGCTACACCTTC.

The chain carries TRBV20-1 and TRBJ1-6, with 9 positions matching TRBD1. V was clipped by 0 bases and J by 5 bases; unmatched bases: 5. This CDR3 region has 16 residues. Germline lookup yields CDR1 DFQATT and CDR2 SNEGSKA (reference sequence). CDR3 coding DNA: TGCAGTGCTAGAGATCCCAGGACAGGGGATAATTCACCCCTCCACTTT. The encoded protein is CSARDPRTGDNSPLHF.

The CDR3 region has the DNA TGTGCCAGCAGCGACTTACGCTACGAGCAGTACTTC. This encodes CASSDLRYEQYF. The V gene is TRBV7-9, the J gene TRBJ2-7; no clear D gene. V dropped 5 bases and J dropped 3 bases, with 8 bases sitting between them. Germline V gene data show CDR1 as SEHNR and CDR2 as FQNEAQ (reference sequence). The CDR3 consists of 12 residues.

The sample holds a few counts of this clonotype. V and J are TRBV5-1 and TRBJ2-1, with D unresolved. TRBJ2-7 explains the end of the DNA better; the J call may be wrong. This CDR3 region has 13 residues. CDR1 and CDR2 (germline): SGHRS, YFSETQ. Here the CDR3 DNA reads TGCGCCAGCAGCTTTTCCCCCGACAATGAGCAGTACTTC. Its translation is CASSFSPDNEQYF.